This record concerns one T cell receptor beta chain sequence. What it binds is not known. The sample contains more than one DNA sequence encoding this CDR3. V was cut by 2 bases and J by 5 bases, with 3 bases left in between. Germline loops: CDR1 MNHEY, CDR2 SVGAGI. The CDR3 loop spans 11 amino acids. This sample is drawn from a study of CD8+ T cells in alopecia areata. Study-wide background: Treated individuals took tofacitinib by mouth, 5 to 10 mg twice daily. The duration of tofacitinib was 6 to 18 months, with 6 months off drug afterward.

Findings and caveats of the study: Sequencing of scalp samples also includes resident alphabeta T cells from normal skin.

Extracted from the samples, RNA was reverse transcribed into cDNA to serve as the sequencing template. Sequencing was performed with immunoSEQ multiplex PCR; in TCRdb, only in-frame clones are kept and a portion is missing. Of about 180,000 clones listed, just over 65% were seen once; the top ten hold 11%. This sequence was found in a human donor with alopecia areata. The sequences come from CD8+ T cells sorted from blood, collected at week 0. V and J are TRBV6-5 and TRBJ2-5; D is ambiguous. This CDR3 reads CASSYAETQYF. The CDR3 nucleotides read TGTGCCAGCAGTTACGCGGAGACCCAGTACTTC.